A selection of T cell receptor beta chains follows, all from one sample in a study of radiotherapy plus CTLA-4 blockade in lung cancer. The repertoire was sequenced with immunoSEQ multiplex PCR; TCRdb's copy has only in-frame clones and lacks some. This table holds tens of thousands of clones, approximately 76% found once. Material: peripheral blood, obtained from a patient treated with radiotherapy plus ipilimumab. The receptors here all came from a human donor with non-small cell lung cancer who had a complete response to radiotherapy plus ipilimumab. The CDR3 runs from the conserved cysteine through the conserved F or W. The D gene is left open where the match is weak. Not every row has a clone size; where given, it reads once, few, many or a size class.

D | J | V | size | CDR3 | DNA
- | TRBJ2-1 | TRBV28 | - | CASSLEGYNEQFF | TGTGCCAGCAGTTTGGAGGGTTACAATGAGCAGTTCTTC
- | TRBJ2-5 | TRBV19 | - | CASSGDIEETQYF | TGTGCCAGTAGTGGGGACATCGAAGAGACCCAGTACTTC
- | TRBJ2-1 | TRBV11-2 | - | CASSLSGGSYNEQFF | TGTGCCAGCAGCTTATCCGGGGGCTCCTACAATGAGCAGTTCTTC
TRBD1 | TRBJ2-7 | TRBV2 | - | CASSEGTGNEQYF | TGTGCCAGCAGTGAAGGGACAGGGAACGAGCAGTACTTC
- | TRBJ1-1 | TRBV4-3 | - | CASSRETNRGEAFF | TGCGCCAGCAGCCGCGAGACGAACCGGGGGGAAGCTTTCTTT
TRBD1 | TRBJ1-2 | TRBV27 | few | CASSPSWARGTGYGYTF | TGTGCCAGCAGTCCCTCATGGGCCAGGGGGACAGGCTATGGCTACACCTTC
TRBD2 | TRBJ2-1 | TRBV5-1 | few | CASSQGLAGFGFF | TGCGCCAGCAGCCAGGGACTAGCGGGATTTGGTTTCTTC
- | TRBJ2-7 | TRBV7-6 | - | CASSLAPRPEQYF | TGTGCCAGCAGCTTAGCCCCCAGGCCCGAGCAGTACTTC
- | TRBJ1-3 | TRBV6-5 | - | CASSRGGNTIYF | TGTGCCAGCAGTCGCGGGGGAAACACCATATATTTT
TRBD2 | TRBJ2-3 | TRBV7-8 | - | CASSPRGAGATIGTDTQYF | TGTGCCAGCAGCCCTCGTGGAGCGGGGGCGACAATTGGGACAGATACGCAGTATTTT
- | TRBJ1-2 | TRBV10-3 | few | CAISSSGGYTF | TGTGCCATCAGTAGCTCGGGGGGCTACACCTTC
- | TRBJ1-1 | TRBV4-3 | few | CASSQDEEATREAFF | TGCGCCAGCAGCCAAGATGAGGAAGCGACCCGTGAAGCTTTCTTT
- | TRBJ2-3 | TRBV18 | once | CASSSLGVDTQYF | TGTGCCAGCTCATCGCTAGGGGTCGATACGCAGTATTTT
TRBD1 | TRBJ1-2 | TRBV7-9 | few | CASSLTGDHHGYTF | TGTGCCAGCAGCTTGACAGGGGATCATCATGGCTACACCTTC
TRBD1 | TRBJ1-2 | TRBV30 | - | CACGRTGRYGYTF | TGTGCCTGCGGACGGACAGGCCGTTATGGCTACACCTTC
TRBD1 | TRBJ1-2 | TRBV6-6 | - | CASSLTGTNYGYTF | TGTGCCAGCAGTTTGACAGGGACTAACTATGGCTACACCTTC
TRBD2 | TRBJ2-7 | TRBV28 | - | CASSRTSVLEQYF | TGTGCCAGCAGTAGGACTAGCGTGCTCGAGCAGTACTTC
- | TRBJ2-7 | TRBV4-2 | once | CASSQLAQPHEQYF | TGTGCCAGCAGCCAGCTAGCTCAACCTCACGAGCAGTACTTC
- | TRBJ2-7 | TRBV5-4 | few | CASSLVQGQQYF | TGTGCCAGCAGCTTGGTGCAGGGCCAGCAGTACTTC
TRBD1 | TRBJ2-5 | TRBV5-1 | - | CASSSTSIQGYETQYF | TGCGCCAGCAGCTCAACATCTATACAGGGGTACGAGACCCAGTACTTC
- | TRBJ1-4 | TRBV29-1 | - | CSVAGPPGEKLFF | TGCAGCGTAGCCGGGCCCCCGGGGGAAAAACTGTTTTTT
TRBD1 | TRBJ2-7 | TRBV7-8 | - | CASSSQGGVYEQYF | TGTGCCAGCAGCTCCCAAGGGGGCGTTTACGAGCAGTACTTC
- | TRBJ2-3 | TRBV29-1 | - | CSVVLQGRETDTQYF | TGCAGCGTTGTATTGCAGGGGAGGGAAACAGATACGCAGTATTTT
- | TRBJ2-1 | TRBV28 | - | CASSYPIRSNEQFF | TGTGCCAGCAGTTACCCTATCAGGTCCAATGAGCAGTTCTTC
TRBD2 | TRBJ2-7 | TRBV4-1 | - | CASSQGKRGVYEQYF | TGCGCCAGCAGCCAAGGGAAGCGGGGGGTCTACGAGCAGTACTTC
TRBD2 | TRBJ2-1 | TRBV7-2 | - | CASSLQRGAINEQFF | TGTGCCAGCAGCTTACAGCGGGGGGCTATCAATGAGCAGTTCTTC
TRBD1 | TRBJ2-7 | TRBV2 | - | CASRGDRGEQYF | TGTGCCAGCAGAGGGGACAGGGGCGAGCAGTACTTC
TRBD2 | TRBJ2-1 | TRBV30 | - | CAWKKREGRNEQFF | TGTGCCTGGAAGAAGCGGGAGGGCCGGAATGAGCAGTTCTTC
TRBD1 | TRBJ2-5 | TRBV7-2 | - | CASSRQTGGKETQYF | TGTGCCAGCAGCCGCCAGACAGGGGGGAAAGAGACCCAGTACTTC
- | TRBJ2-7 | TRBV30 | - | CAWSVGTPRISYEQYF | TGTGCCTGGAGTGTAGGGACACCTCGTATCTCCTACGAGCAGTACTTC
- | TRBJ1-4 | TRBV2 | - | CASGAPREEKLFF | TGTGCCAGCGGGGCCCCGCGGGAGGAAAAACTGTTTTTT
- | TRBJ1-5 | TRBV30 | - | CAWSPKGHQRRNQPQHF | TGTGCCTGGAGTCCAAAGGGACACCAAAGACGCAATCAGCCCCAGCATTTT
TRBD2 | TRBJ2-1 | TRBV11-2 | - | CASSLGGGWYEQFF | TGTGCCAGCAGCCTGGGCGGGGGTTGGTATGAGCAGTTCTTC
- | TRBJ2-3 | TRBV29-1 | - | CSVGGDSTTDTQYF | TGCAGCGTTGGGGGGGACAGTACCACAGATACGCAGTATTTT
- | TRBJ2-1 | TRBV27 | - | CASRVVDRNYNEQFF | TGTGCCAGCAGAGTGGTCGACAGGAACTACAATGAGCAGTTCTTC
- | TRBJ1-5 | TRBV2 | - | CASNLQEGGNQPQHF | TGTGCCAGCAATCTACAGGAAGGGGGCAATCAGCCCCAGCATTTT
- | TRBJ2-3 | TRBV7-9 | once | CASSQKDTQYF | TGTGCCAGCAGCCAGAAGGATACGCAGTATTTT
- | TRBJ2-5 | TRBV4-3 | - | CASSQSRDYQETQYF | TGCGCCAGCAGCCAATCCCGGGACTACCAAGAGACCCAGTACTTC
- | TRBJ2-2 | TRBV11-2 | - | CASSLAYNTGELFF | TGTGCCAGCAGCTTAGCCTATAACACCGGGGAGCTGTTTTTT
- | TRBJ1-5 | TRBV30 | - | CAWSTGNQPQHF | TGTGCCTGGAGTACTGGTAATCAGCCCCAGCATTTT
TRBD2 | TRBJ2-1 | TRBV2 | few | CASSEGLAGINEQFF | TGTGCCAGCAGTGAAGGGCTAGCGGGCATCAATGAGCAGTTCTTC
- | TRBJ2-1 | TRBV9 | - | CASSVRLSTGSDEQFF | TGTGCCAGCAGCGTACGTTTAAGTACGGGGTCTGATGAGCAGTTCTTC
TRBD2 | TRBJ2-3 | TRBV5-6 | - | CASSLPGGSTDTQYF | TGTGCCAGCAGCTTGCCGGGGGGGAGCACAGATACGCAGTATTTT
TRBD2 | TRBJ2-1 | TRBV2 | - | CASSQTSGGLNEQFF | TGTGCCAGCAGTCAAACTAGCGGGGGGCTCAATGAGCAGTTCTTC
- | TRBJ2-5 | TRBV28 | few | CASSTSGLAGGLVGETQYF | -
TRBD2 | TRBJ2-1 | TRBV4-2 | - | CASSRRASGDYNEQFF | TGTGCCAGCAGCCGACGGGCTAGCGGCGACTACAATGAGCAGTTCTTC